The 27 T cell receptor beta chains below were found in one sample sequenced in a study of OX40 agonist ivuxolimab in advanced cancers. Preparation of the library involved the immunoSEQ multiplex PCR assay. TCRdb took over this immuneACCESS table, retaining in-frame rearrangements with V and J assigned. Such tables are incomplete; in checked studies, under half of the missing clones stem from an unresolved V gene, and the remainder is unexplained. The sample data list about 75,000 clones, and approximately 81% of these were observed just once. The ten most abundant clones make up 17% of the sample. The sequencing here drew on CD4+ or CD8+ T cells sorted from blood, taken in a trial of the OX40 agonist ivuxolimab. The receptor source for this set is an adult with an advanced solid tumor such as melanoma, head and neck, liver or kidney cancer.

About this clone: Other DNA sequences in this specimen translate into the identical CDR3. The chain links TRBV7-2 to TRBJ2-7; D unresolved. The CDR3 contains 15 residues. V dropped 1 base and J dropped 0 bases, with 10 bases sitting between them. Germline loops: CDR1 SGHTA, CDR2 FQGNSA. DNA of the CDR3: TGTGCCAGCAGCTTAGTCGGTAGAAACTCCTACGAGCAGTACTTC. It specifies CASSLVGRNSYEQYF.

The genes are TRBV11-2 and TRBJ2-7; maybe TRBD1 (5 bases). Trimming pared 4 bases from V and 7 bases from J, leaving 14 bases between. Germline lookup yields CDR1 SGHAT and CDR2 FQNNGV. The CDR3 loop spans 13 amino acids. In nucleotides, the CDR3 is TGTGCCAGCAGCTGGAAACAGGACGGAGAGCAGTACTTC. Its protein is CASSWKQDGEQYF.

This chain uses TRBV19 with TRBJ1-2; TRBD1 is a possible D gene (6 bases). CDR1 and CDR2 (germline): LNHDA, SQIVND (reference sequence). The CDR3 sequence is 15 residues long. V lost 5 bases and J lost 8, with 21 bases in between. CDR3 DNA: TGTGCCAGTAGTGTATCCGGGACACTCATGGGAGGCTACACCTTC. As protein: CASSVSGTLMGGYTF. Full variable domain (missing parts from reference TRBV19 and TRBJ1-2): DGGITQSPKYLFRKEGQNVTLSCEQNLNHDAMYWYRQDPGQGLRLIYYSQIVNDFQKGDIAEGYSVSREKKESFPLTVTSAQKNPTAFYLCASSVSGTLMGGYTFGSGTRLTVV.

The rearrangement links TRBV19 to TRBJ1-5; D not resolved. Germline V CDR1 and CDR2: LNHDA, SQIVND (reference sequence). The CDR3 runs 12 residues. V was clipped by 11 bases and J by 1 base, with 9 bases between them. CDR3 DNA sequence: TGTGCCGGCGCACCGAGCAATCAGCCCCAGCATTTT. Translated: CAGAPSNQPQHF.

The table lists this clone with a count of one. The chain couples TRBV19 to TRBJ1-2; 8 bases align to TRBD1. CDR1 is LNHDA, CDR2 SQIVND, per germline (reference sequence). There are 14 residues in the CDR3. V was pared by 5 bases and J by 1 base, with 3 bases of the junction left unmatched. CDR3 sequence: CASSRQGNNYGYTF. CDR3 sequence (DNA): TGTGCCAGTAGTCGACAGGGGAATAACTATGGCTACACCTTC. Complete variable domain (other parts from reference TRBV19 and TRBJ1-2): DGGITQSPKYLFRKEGQNVTLSCEQNLNHDAMYWYRQDPGQGLRLIYYSQIVNDFQKGDIAEGYSVSREKKESFPLTVTSAQKNPTAFYLCASSRQGNNYGYTFGSGTRLTVV.

V gene TRBV7-6 combines with J gene TRBJ2-2; 9 bases match TRBD1. This CDR3 has 15 residues. Germline lookup yields CDR1 SGHVS and CDR2 FNYEAQ. V lost 3 bases to trimming and J lost 6 bases; unmatched junction nucleotides: 5. The CDR3 DNA sequence: TGTGCCAGCAGCTTTCCTACAGGGGGCGCCGGGGAGCTGTTTTTT. It specifies CASSFPTGGAGELFF.

V usage is TRBV7-9 and J usage is TRBJ2-1; D call uncertain. Trimming shortened V by 3 bases and J by 9 bases, and 9 bases separated the two germline ends. The germline V gene encodes CDR1 SEHNR and CDR2 FQNEAQ (reference sequence). The CDR3 has 12 amino acids. The CDR3 sequence: CASSLISIEQFF. As DNA, the CDR3 is TGTGCCAGCAGCTTGATCTCCATTGAGCAGTTCTTC.

The genes are TRBV6-5 and TRBJ2-2; D is ambiguous. This CDR3 is 11 amino acids long. The V end lost 6 bases, the J end lost 7 bases, and 6 bases lay between the germline ends. The germline V gene has CDR1 MNHEY and CDR2 SVGAGI. The CDR3 reads CASRSSGELFF. The DNA for the CDR3 is TGTGCCAGCAGATCCAGCGGGGAGCTGTTTTTT.

V gene TRBV10-2 combines with J gene TRBJ2-3; 16 bases match TRBD2. Germline lookup yields CDR1 WSHSY and CDR2 SAAADI. Trimming cost V 5 bases and J 4 bases; bases outside gene matches: 3. The CDR3 runs to 16 residues. This CDR3 reads CASSTGTSGRADTQYF. The CDR3 DNA reads as TGCGCCAGCAGTACCGGGACTAGCGGGAGGGCAGATACGCAGTATTTT.

In its sample, this clone ranks as medium-sized. The rearrangement joins TRBV11-3 to TRBJ2-2; D perhaps matches TRBD1 (5 bases). Germline V gene lookup returns CDR1 SGHNT and CDR2 YENEEA. Trimming shortened V by 2 bases and J by 6 bases, and 10 bases separated the two germline ends. This CDR3 contains 14 residues. As DNA, the CDR3 is TGTGCCAGCAGCTTATTCCAGGGCGCCGGGGAGCTGTTTTTT. This codes for CASSLFQGAGELFF.

This chain uses TRBV5-1 with TRBJ1-1, with D perhaps TRBD1 (5 bases). This CDR3 has 15 amino acids. Germline CDR1 reads SGHRS; CDR2 reads YFSETQ. Trimming pared 4 bases from V and 4 bases from J, leaving 17 bases between. The CDR3 here is CASSPGGVRGTEAFF. The CDR3 DNA reads as TGCGCCAGCAGCCCTGGGGGGGTCCGGGGCACTGAAGCTTTCTTT. Based on the CDR3 plus reference TRBV5-1 and TRBJ1-1, the full variable domain is KAGVTQTPRYLIKTRGQQVTLSCSPISGHRSVSWYQQTPGQGLQFLFEYFSETQRNKGNFPGRFSGRQFSNSRSEMNVSTLELGDSALYLCASSPGGVRGTEAFFGQGTRLTVV.

This rearrangement joins TRBV28 to TRBJ2-2, with D tentatively TRBD1 or TRBD2 (6 bases each). Germline V gives CDR1 MDHEN, CDR2 SYDVKM. The germline V and J ends were trimmed by 2 bases and 4 bases, with 11 bases remaining between them. CDR3 length: 15 amino acids. The CDR3 nucleotides read TGTGCCAGCAGTTTAACGGGGGCGAGCACCGGGGAGCTGTTTTTT. Residues: CASSLTGASTGELFF.

This chain connects TRBV6-6 to TRBJ1-3; D might be TRBD1 (6 bases). The CDR3 length is 15 residues. Trimming shortened V by 8 bases and J by 0 bases, and 14 bases separated the two germline ends. Germline V CDR1 and CDR2: MNHNY, SVGAGI (reference sequence). The CDR3 DNA sequence: TGTGCCAGCTTGGACAGTCACCGCTCTGGAAACACCATATATTTT. Translation: CASLDSHRSGNTIYF.

The chain joins TRBV2 to TRBJ2-1; 11 nucleotides agree with TRBD2. The CDR3 extends over 16 amino acids. Looked up from germline, CDR1 is SNHLY and CDR2 is FYNNEI. V dropped 5 bases and J dropped 4; count of bases not matched to a gene: 7. CDR3 nucleotides: TGTGCCAGCAGTCACCCCCCTAGCGGGGGGTACAATGAGCAGTTCTTC. As protein: CASSHPPSGGYNEQFF. Together with reference TRBV2 and TRBJ2-1, the CDR3 gives the full variable domain: EPEVTQTPSHQVTQMGQEVILRCVPISNHLYFYWYRQILGQKVEFLVSFYNNEISEKSEIFDDQFSVERPDGSNFTLKIRSTKLEDSAMYFCASSHPPSGGYNEQFFGPGTRLTVL.

This chain uses TRBV29-1 with TRBJ1-1, with a tentative D call TRBD1 (5 bases). The V end was cut by 1 base, the J end by 5 bases, with 11 bases between. Germline lookup yields CDR1 SQVTM and CDR2 ANQGSEA. CDR3 length equals 13 residues. CDR3 region: CSVEAGLRTEAFF. CDR3 in DNA: TGCAGCGTTGAAGCGGGACTTAGAACTGAAGCTTTCTTT.

The V gene is TRBV14, the J gene TRBJ2-1, with D possibly matching TRBD2 (5 bases). Germline CDR1 SGHDN, CDR2 FVKESK. V was pared by 1 base and J by 4 bases, with 8 bases between. The CDR3 covers 14 residues. CDR3 sequence: CASSQGGPYNEQFF. CDR3 DNA: TGTGCCAGCAGCCAAGGAGGGCCGTACAATGAGCAGTTCTTC.

V usage is TRBV11-3 and J usage is TRBJ2-2; D call uncertain. The V end was cut by 3 bases, the J end by 6 bases, with 8 bases between. The V gene's germline CDR1 is SGHNT and CDR2 YENEEA. The CDR3 is 13 amino acids. CDR3 nucleotides: TGTGCCAGCAGCTTCACTCAGGCCGGGGAGCTGTTTTTT. It yields the protein CASSFTQAGELFF.

The gene calls are TRBV15 and TRBJ1-1; TRBD1 aligns across 11 bases. V gave up 3 bases and J gave up 6 bases; unmatched junction bases: 6. Germline loops: CDR1 LNHNV, CDR2 YYDKDF (reference sequence). This CDR3 contains 15 residues. For the CDR3, the DNA is TGTGCCACCAGCAGGGACAGGGGGCCGTATGCTGAAGCTTTCTTT. Protein sequence: CATSRDRGPYAEAFF. Supplemented by reference TRBV15 and TRBJ1-1, the full variable domain reads DAMVIQNPRYQVTQFGKPVTLSCSQTLNHNVMYWYQQKSSQAPKLLFHYYDKDFNNEADTPDNFQSRRPNTSFCFLDIRSPGLGDTAMYLCATSRDRGPYAEAFFGQGTRLTVV.

V gene TRBV7-2 combines with J gene TRBJ2-3, with D unclear. The CDR3 extends over 17 amino acids. V lost 5 bases and J lost 2, with 20 bases in between. Germline V gene lookup returns CDR1 SGHTA and CDR2 FQGNSA. CDR3 coding DNA: TGTGCCAGCAGCACCCTCACGACGGGCTTTCCCACAGATACGCAGTATTTT. This translates into CASSTLTTGFPTDTQYF.

This chain joins TRBV6-5 and TRBJ2-5; D ambiguous. The J call is doubtful: the DNA matches TRBJ2-7 better. The CDR3 has 11 residues. Per germline, CDR1 MNHEY and CDR2 SVGAGI. CDR3 sequence: CASSYRYEQYF. The CDR3 nucleotides are TGTGCCAGCAGTTACCGGTACGAGCAGTACTTC.

This clone was seen a few times. The V and J genes are TRBV6-1 and TRBJ2-5, with 9 bases matching TRBD1. Germline-derived CDR1 and CDR2 are MNHNS and SASEGT. This CDR3 contains 15 residues. The V segment lost 5 bases and the J segment 2 bases; nucleotides outside the gene matches: 6. In DNA, the CDR3 is TGTGCCAGCAGTTTGGAGGGACAGGGACAAGAGACCCAGTACTTC. It codes for CASSLEGQGQETQYF.

V and J are TRBV7-6 and TRBJ2-6, with a weak D call TRBD2 (7 bases). The CDR3 consists of 14 residues. Germline loops: CDR1 SGHVS, CDR2 FNYEAQ. Between the trimmed V and J ends, which lost 8 bases and 1 base, there was a span of 9 bases. DNA for the CDR3: TGTGCCAGCGGGGGGGCATCTGGGGCCAACGTCCTGACTTTC. It is translated as CASGGASGANVLTF.

The chain joins TRBV4-1 to TRBJ2-5, with D unclear. CDR3 length equals 15 residues. The ends were cut back, 1 base at V and 5 bases at J, with 14 bases in the middle. Germline loops: CDR1 MGHRA, CDR2 YSYEKL. CDR3 amino acids: CASSQGPTQQETQYF. CDR3 nucleotide sequence: TGCGCCAGCAGCCAAGGACCGACCCAGCAGGAGACCCAGTACTTC.

V and J are TRBV6-5 and TRBJ1-2, with D maybe TRBD1 (5 bases). Germline CDR1 MNHEY, CDR2 SVGAGI. Trimming took 4 bases from V and 7 from J, leaving 7 bases between them. This CDR3 contains 11 residues. The CDR3 bases are TGTGCCAGCAGTTTAACAGGTGGCTACACCTTC. It translates to CASSLTGGYTF.

In this sample, this clone turned up once. This chain joins TRBV10-3 and TRBJ2-7; 8 nucleotides align to TRBD2. In germline, CDR1 is ENHRY, CDR2 SYGVKD. This CDR3 is built from 13 residues. The ends lost 4 bases at V and 5 bases at J; junction bases unmatched: 4. The CDR3 region is CAISVLAGNEQYF. As DNA, the CDR3 is TGTGCCATCAGTGTGTTAGCGGGAAACGAGCAGTACTTC.

This chain links TRBV5-4 with TRBJ2-1; no clear D gene. Germline CDR1 and CDR2: SGHNT and YYREEE (reference sequence). The CDR3 has 15 amino acids. The V and J ends lost 4 bases and 6 bases respectively, with 17 bases between them. The CDR3 DNA sequence: TGTGCCAGCAGCAATGCCCCAAGGGCGACCAATGAGCAGTTCTTC. It encodes CASSNAPRATNEQFF.

The chain links TRBV19 to TRBJ1-3, with D perhaps matching TRBD1 (6 bases). The CDR3 consists of 14 residues. Trimming shortened V by 4 bases and J by 3 bases, and 10 bases separated the two germline ends. The germline V gene has CDR1 LNHDA and CDR2 SQIVND (reference sequence). The DNA of the CDR3 is TGTGCCAGTAGTAGGCGACAGGTTGGAAACACCATATATTTT. Translated: CASSRRQVGNTIYF.